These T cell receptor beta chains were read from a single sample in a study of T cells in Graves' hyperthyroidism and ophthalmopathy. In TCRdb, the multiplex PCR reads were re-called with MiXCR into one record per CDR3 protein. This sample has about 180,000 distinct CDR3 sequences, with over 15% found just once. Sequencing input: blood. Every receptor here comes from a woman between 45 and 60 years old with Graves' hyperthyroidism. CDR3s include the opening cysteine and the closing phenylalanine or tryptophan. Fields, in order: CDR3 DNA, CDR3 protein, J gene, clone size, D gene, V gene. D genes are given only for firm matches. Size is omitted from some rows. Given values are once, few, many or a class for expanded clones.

cdr3_nt: TGTGCCAGCAGTTCGGGACAGGGAATGAACGAGCAGTACTTC
cdr3_aa: CASSSGQGMNEQYF
j_call: TRBJ2-7
clone_size: NA
d_call: TRBD1
v_call: TRBV28

cdr3_nt: TGTGCCATCAGGGGGGTAGGGCTGACCTACGAGCAGTACTTC
cdr3_aa: CAIRGVGLTYEQYF
j_call: TRBJ2-7
clone_size: many
d_call: NA
v_call: TRBV10-3

cdr3_nt: TGTGCCAGCAGTTTTTCGGGCTTGTCCTACGAGCAGTACTTC
cdr3_aa: CASSFSGLSYEQYF
j_call: TRBJ2-7
clone_size: many
d_call: NA
v_call: TRBV6-2/TRBV6-3

cdr3_nt: TGCAGTGCTAGTCGGGCGCAGGGGTCAGATACGCAGTATTTT
cdr3_aa: CSASRAQGSDTQYF
j_call: TRBJ2-3
clone_size: NA
d_call: NA
v_call: TRBV20-1

cdr3_nt: TGTGCCAGCAGCCTCGGGACAGGTCCTAACTATGGCTACACCTTC
cdr3_aa: CASSLGTGPNYGYTF
j_call: TRBJ1-2
clone_size: many
d_call: TRBD1
v_call: TRBV12-3/TRBV12-4

cdr3_nt: TGCAGTGCTAGACGCCCCCGACAGGGTTTGGTGAACACTGAAGCTTTCTTT
cdr3_aa: CSARRPRQGLVNTEAFF
j_call: TRBJ1-1
clone_size: NA
d_call: TRBD1
v_call: TRBV20-1

cdr3_nt: TGTGCCAGCAGCCGCGGGACAGGGAGCTATGGCTACACCTTC
cdr3_aa: CASSRGTGSYGYTF
j_call: TRBJ1-2
clone_size: few
d_call: TRBD1
v_call: TRBV6-1

cdr3_nt: TGTGCCAGCAGTTCGGACAGGGGGCTGTATGGCTACACCTTC
cdr3_aa: CASSSDRGLYGYTF
j_call: TRBJ1-2
clone_size: many
d_call: TRBD1
v_call: TRBV6-1

cdr3_nt: TGTGCCAGCAGGGGATTCAAAGGAGGTAGGGCCATTCACTCCTACGAGCAGTACTTC
cdr3_aa: CASRGFKGGRAIHSYEQYF
j_call: TRBJ2-7
clone_size: many
d_call: NA
v_call: TRBV11-3

cdr3_nt: TGTGCCAGCAGCTTAGGGGTAGGAGAGACCCAGTACTTC
cdr3_aa: CASSLGVGETQYF
j_call: TRBJ2-5
clone_size: many
d_call: NA
v_call: TRBV7-3

cdr3_nt: TGTGCCAGCAGCTTTAAAAGGGTGGCTGAAAAACTGTTTTTT
cdr3_aa: CASSFKRVAEKLFF
j_call: TRBJ1-4
clone_size: NA
d_call: NA
v_call: TRBV7-8

cdr3_nt: TGCGCCAGCAGCCACGGACAGGCCCAATATGGCTACACCTTC
cdr3_aa: CASSHGQAQYGYTF
j_call: TRBJ1-2
clone_size: many
d_call: TRBD1
v_call: TRBV5-1

cdr3_nt: TGTACCAGCAGCCAGACAGGGGGCAACTATGGCTACACCTTC
cdr3_aa: CTSSQTGGNYGYTF
j_call: TRBJ1-2
clone_size: NA
d_call: TRBD1
v_call: TRBV3-1

cdr3_nt: TGTGCCAGCAGCTTAGGCGGGCCTATGAGGCAAGAGACCCAGTACTTC
cdr3_aa: CASSLGGPMRQETQYF
j_call: TRBJ2-5
clone_size: many
d_call: NA
v_call: TRBV11-3

cdr3_nt: TGTGCCAGCAGCAGATGGGCTAGGACAGATACGCAGTATTTT
cdr3_aa: CASSRWARTDTQYF
j_call: TRBJ2-3
clone_size: many
d_call: NA
v_call: TRBV27

cdr3_nt: TGTGCCAGCAGTTTAATGAATAGCAATCAGCCCCAGCATTTT
cdr3_aa: CASSLMNSNQPQHF
j_call: TRBJ1-5
clone_size: many
d_call: NA
v_call: TRBV28

cdr3_nt: TGTGCCAGCAGTTTGCGTATCCACTATGGCTACACCTTC
cdr3_aa: CASSLRIHYGYTF
j_call: TRBJ1-2
clone_size: NA
d_call: NA
v_call: TRBV12-3/TRBV12-4

cdr3_nt: TGTGCCAGCAGGACTAGCAGCACCGGGGAGCTGTTTTTT
cdr3_aa: CASRTSSTGELFF
j_call: TRBJ2-2
clone_size: many
d_call: TRBD2
v_call: TRBV6-2/TRBV6-3

cdr3_nt: TGTGCCAGCAGTTTGTACAGCGGTGCGGATAATGAAAAACTGTTTTTT
cdr3_aa: CASSLYSGADNEKLFF
j_call: TRBJ1-4
clone_size: NA
d_call: NA
v_call: TRBV27

cdr3_nt: TGTGCCAGCAGCTTTGTGGCGGGGTTTACAGATACGCAGTATTTT
cdr3_aa: CASSFVAGFTDTQYF
j_call: TRBJ2-3
clone_size: many
d_call: NA
v_call: TRBV7-9

cdr3_nt: TGTGCCAGCAGTCCCCCGCTCCGGGGGACCTACAATGAGCAGTTCTTC
cdr3_aa: CASSPPLRGTYNEQFF
j_call: TRBJ2-1
clone_size: many
d_call: NA
v_call: TRBV6-2/TRBV6-3

cdr3_nt: TGTGCCAGCAGTGAACAGGGGACCTACACTGAAGCTTTCTTT
cdr3_aa: CASSEQGTYTEAFF
j_call: TRBJ1-1
clone_size: NA
d_call: NA
v_call: TRBV6-1

cdr3_nt: TGTGCCAGCTTGTGGGGGAGGACTGAAAAACTGTTTTTT
cdr3_aa: CASLWGRTEKLFF
j_call: TRBJ1-4
clone_size: many
d_call: NA
v_call: TRBV6-1

cdr3_nt: TGTGCCAGCAGCTTTCTTGCTCTGAAGCTTTTCTTT
cdr3_aa: CASSFLALKLFF
j_call: TRBJ1-1
clone_size: many
d_call: NA
v_call: TRBV11-2